The 5 T cell receptor beta chains below were found in one sample sequenced in a study of chemoradiotherapy in HPV16-positive cancers. Sequenced by immunoSEQ multiplex PCR; TCRdb stores in-frame clones only, minus some. This table has 17,000 or so clones, roughly 90% appearing once. The sample in question was blood, obtained from a patient who underwent chemoradiotherapy. The source of these receptors is a human donor with HPV-associated anogenital cancer.

The V and J genes are TRBV5-1 and TRBJ1-1; no clear D. Trimming removed 4 bases at V and 1 base at J, with 8 bases between. The CDR3 covers 13 residues. CDR1 and CDR2 from the germline V gene are SGHRS and YFSETQ. In DNA, the CDR3 is TGCGCCAGCAGCGGACTTTCGAACACTGAAGCTTTCTTT. Its translation: CASSGLSNTEAFF.

The CDR3 DNA reads TGTGCCAGCACCCTAATCAGGGACGGCTCCTACGAGCAGTACGTC. This translates into CASTLIRDGSYEQYV. J is TRBJ2-7 and V is TRBV7-9, with D perhaps given as TRBD1 or TRBD2 (5 bases each). Trimming removed 7 bases from V and 0 bases from J, with 16 bases in between. This CDR3 region has 15 residues. Germline lookup yields CDR1 SEHNR and CDR2 FQNEAQ (reference sequence).

This clone occurred once. This chain links TRBV27 with TRBJ2-1, with D tentatively TRBD2 (6 bases). Trimming pared 6 bases from V and 6 bases from J, leaving 15 bases between. The germline V gene encodes CDR1 MNHEY and CDR2 SMNVEV (reference sequence). The CDR3 has 14 residues. The CDR3 DNA sequence: TGTGCCAGCAGCCTCGGGCTAGCGTCCAATGAGCAGTTCTTC. It translates to CASSLGLASNEQFF.

The V and J genes are TRBV5-1 and TRBJ1-4; D gene uncertain. CDR1 SGHRS and CDR2 YFSETQ come from the germline V gene. V shed 4 bases and J shed 6 bases, with 10 bases lying between them. This CDR3 comprises 13 residues. DNA for the CDR3: TGCGCCAGCAGCCTATTTTTAGATGAAAAACTGTTTTTT. Translating it yields CASSLFLDEKLFF.

J is TRBJ2-7 and V is TRBV6-6; D may be TRBD2 (7 bases). The CDR3 runs to 14 residues. Germline V gives CDR1 MNHNY, CDR2 SVGAGI (reference sequence). Trimming stripped 10 bases from V and 4 bases from J, with 20 bases between. CDR3 residues: CATSRGGTDYEQYF. The CDR3 nucleotides are TGTGCCACAAGTAGGGGGGGGACGGATTACGAGCAGTACTTC.